A selection of T cell receptor beta chains follows, all from one sample in a study of CD8 T cells in ankylosing spondylitis. TCRdb re-derived calls from the 5' RACE reads in MiXCR, one entry per CDR3 protein. The sample consists of fewer than 25,000 distinct CDR3 sequences, over 10% of them appearing once. Sequencing was carried out using blood. The receptors derive from a male donor with ankylosing spondylitis or in good health (not recorded which). Each CDR3 is given with its conserved first and last residue. Fields, in order: J gene, V gene, clone size, CDR3 length, CDR3 protein. Rows give clone size only sometimes, using once, few, many, or a class for an expanded clone.

J gene: TRBJ1-4
V gene: TRBV7-9
clone size: few
CDR3 length: 13
CDR3 protein: CASSKGAREKLFF

J gene: TRBJ1-1
V gene: TRBV6-2/TRBV6-3
clone size: many
CDR3 length: 18
CDR3 protein: CASSYEWYRPSVNTEAFF

J gene: TRBJ2-6
V gene: TRBV5-1
clone size: many
CDR3 length: 16
CDR3 protein: CASSSLQGSGANVLTF

J gene: TRBJ2-2
V gene: TRBV12-3/TRBV12-4
clone size: few
CDR3 length: 12
CDR3 protein: CASTWDTGELFF

J gene: TRBJ2-1
V gene: TRBV27
clone size: -
CDR3 length: 15
CDR3 protein: CASSSGRTPYNEQFF

J gene: TRBJ2-1
V gene: TRBV7-2
clone size: few
CDR3 length: 14
CDR3 protein: CASSLGTGNNEQFF

J gene: TRBJ2-1
V gene: TRBV7-2
clone size: few
CDR3 length: 12
CDR3 protein: CASSSRTAVQFF

J gene: TRBJ2-3
V gene: TRBV7-2
clone size: many
CDR3 length: 14
CDR3 protein: CASSESVTPSTQYF

J gene: TRBJ2-4
V gene: TRBV27
clone size: -
CDR3 length: 16
CDR3 protein: CASSLSGHLAKNIQYF

J gene: TRBJ2-7
V gene: TRBV28
clone size: -
CDR3 length: 14
CDR3 protein: CASSLWDRLYEQYF